The 11 T cell receptor beta chains below were found in one sample sequenced in a study of human T cells and chemical hapten exposure. TCRdb recomputed calls from the RACE reads with MiXCR, one row per CDR3 protein. The repertoire holds over 55,000 distinct CDR3 sequences, roughly an eighth seen once, with roughly 2.4% in the top ten. As to time point: patch test 3, about 24 weeks after DPC sensitization. Described treatment: therapeutic diphenylcyclopropenone sensitization with weekly scalp DPC. Specimen: whole blood, collected in connection with sensitization to the hapten diphenylcyclopropenone (DPC). The receptors come from a man younger than 40 with alopecia areata. Some clones in this sample may be carry-over from other donors' samples.

This clonotype appeared many times. The chain joins TRBV15 to TRBJ1-1; D might be TRBD1 (6 bases). Trimming took 7 bases from V and 1 from J, leaving 16 bases between them. This CDR3 region has 15 residues. Germline lookup yields CDR1 LNHNV and CDR2 YYDKDF (reference sequence). This chain's CDR3 is CATTYSGTRNTEAFF. The CDR3, as DNA: TGTGCCACCACCTACTCCGGGACAAGGAACACTGAAGCTTTCTTT. Together with reference TRBV15 and TRBJ1-1, the CDR3 gives the full variable domain: DAMVIQNPRYQVTQFGKPVTLSCSQTLNHNVMYWYQQKSSQAPKLLFHYYDKDFNNEADTPDNFQSRRPNTSFCFLDIRSPGLGDTAMYLCATTYSGTRNTEAFFGQGTRLTVV.

In this sample, this clonotype turned up many times. The rearrangement joins TRBV27 to TRBJ1-1, with 11 bases fitting TRBD1. The germline gives CDR1 MNHEY, CDR2 SMNVEV (reference sequence). The junction had 26 bases not matched to a gene; V was cut back by 8 bases and J by 3 bases. This CDR3 contains 21 residues. CDR3 in amino acids: CASCSLTGTGGLITEHTEAFF. The CDR3 DNA reads TGTGCCAGCTGCTCGCTGACCGGGACAGGGGGATTAATCACTGAGCACACTGAAGCTTTCTTT.

This sequence joins TRBV7-2 and TRBJ2-3; 8 nucleotides match TRBD2. The CDR3 is 15 amino acids. Germline V gene lookup returns CDR1 SGHTA and CDR2 FQGNSA. V trimming: 2 bases; J trimming: 0 bases; junction bases outside the gene matches: 1. CDR3 sequence (DNA): TGTGCCAGCAGCTTAAGCGGGGGAAGCACAGATACGCAGTATTTT. Translating gives CASSLSGGSTDTQYF.

This clonotype was detected ten times or more. This chain uses TRBV7-6 with TRBJ2-3, with D possibly matching TRBD1 (5 bases). Germline CDR1 is SGHVS and CDR2 is FNYEAQ. Trimming removed 3 bases from V and 14 bases from J, with 15 bases in between. CDR3 length: 12 residues. CDR3 DNA: TGTGCCAGCAGCTTCCTGGACAATTGGCTGTATTTT. Its translation is CASSFLDNWLYF.

Ten or more counts support this clonotype. The chain is built from TRBV12-3 or TRBV12-4 and TRBJ2-3; D remains ambiguous. V lost 3 bases, J lost 1 base, and 5 bases lay in between. The CDR3 has 13 residues. The CDR3 sequence is CASSLSGTDTQYF. Here the CDR3 DNA reads TGTGCCAGCAGTTTGTCCGGCACAGATACGCAGTATTTT.

This clonotype was picked up a small number of times. The chain couples TRBV20-1 to TRBJ2-3, with 8 bases aligning to TRBD2. With V trimmed by 3 bases and J by 1 base, 3 bases remained unmatched. This CDR3 has 14 residues. Per germline, CDR1 DFQATT and CDR2 SNEGSKA (reference sequence). The CDR3 loop reads CSARRGAGTDTQYF. CDR3 coding DNA: TGCAGTGCTAGGCGGGGGGCGGGCACAGATACGCAGTATTTT.

This clonotype was observed a few times. V usage is TRBV7-9 and J usage is TRBJ2-5; TRBD1 agrees at 9 bases. The CDR3 spans 15 residues. After removal of 2 bases from V and 3 bases from J, the junction contained 4 bases not matched to a gene. CDR1 and CDR2 from the germline V gene are SEHNR and FQNEAQ (reference sequence). Here the CDR3 DNA reads TGTGCCAGCAGCTTAAGGGGACAGGGCAAAGAGACCCAGTACTTC. Encoded protein: CASSLRGQGKETQYF.

The table lists this clonotype with a few counts. The V call is TRBV7-2, the J call TRBJ2-1, with D unresolved. Trimming took 0 bases from V and 3 from J, leaving 12 bases between them. CDR1 is SGHTA, CDR2 FQGNSA, per germline. This CDR3 region has 16 residues. The CDR3 loop is CASSLAPGPDYNEQFF. The CDR3 DNA reads TGTGCCAGCAGCTTAGCCCCGGGCCCTGACTACAATGAGCAGTTCTTC.

This clonotype showed up many times. The chain recombines TRBV6-2 or TRBV6-3 with TRBJ2-1; D unresolved. V shed 2 bases and J shed 0 bases, with 8 bases lying between them. This CDR3 is built from 15 residues. Germline assignment: CDR1 MNHEY and CDR2 SVGEGT. In DNA, the CDR3 is TGTGCCAGCAGTTACGGGGAAGTCTCCTACAATGAGCAGTTCTTC. Translated, it gives CASSYGEVSYNEQFF.

This clonotype was counted only a few times. The rearrangement joins TRBV27 to TRBJ2-3; the D is unclear. V dropped 4 bases and J dropped 6 bases, with 11 bases sitting between them. CDR3 size: 13 residues. Germline CDR1 is MNHEY and CDR2 is SMNVEV (reference sequence). CDR3 sequence (DNA): TGTGCCAGCAGTTCGACCCTAGGGGATACGCAGTATTTT. Its protein product is CASSSTLGDTQYF.

The V call is TRBV10-3, the J call TRBJ1-5; D perhaps matches TRBD1 (5 bases). CDR1 and CDR2 from the germline V gene are ENHRY and SYGVKD. Trimming cost V 8 bases and J 6 bases, with 11 bases left between them. The CDR3 has 12 amino acids. The CDR3 DNA reads TGTGCCATCGGGAGTCAGGGTCAGCCCCAGCATTTT. Its protein product is CAIGSQGQPQHF.